These T cell receptor beta chains were read from a single sample in a study of cytomegalovirus exposure and HLA in healthy donors. This table comes from immunoSEQ multiplex PCR, and its TCRdb copy is limited to in-frame clones, with some not included. This table has hundreds of thousands of clones, roughly 85% appearing once. The sample consisted of PBMCs. The receptors were gathered from a woman younger than 30 in good health and CMV-seronegative. Each CDR3 is given with its conserved first and last residue. The order of the fields is V gene, clone size, J gene, D gene, CDR3 length, CDR3 DNA, CDR3 protein. D genes are given only for firm matches. For some rows the clone size is stated as once, few or many, or as a class when expanded; others skip it.

TRBV28	.	TRBJ1-5	.	15	TGTGCCAGCAGTTTAGTCGGGGATAGCAATCAGCCCCAGCATTTT	CASSLVGDSNQPQHF
TRBV5-1	.	TRBJ1-2	TRBD1	12	TGCGCCAGCAGCTACGACAGGGGGGGCTACACCTTC	CASSYDRGGYTF
TRBV7-6	once	TRBJ2-3	TRBD2	15	TGTGCCAGCAGCCCGCAGCGGGAGAGAACAGATACGCAGTATTTT	CASSPQRERTDTQYF
TRBV4-1	.	TRBJ1-1	.	14	TGCGCCAGCAGCCAAGCACAGGGGAACACTGAAGCTTTCTTT	CASSQAQGNTEAFF
TRBV2	.	TRBJ2-3	TRBD2	15	TGTGCCAGCAGTACAGCGGGAGGTCTTCCAGATACGCAGTATTTT	CASSTAGGLPDTQYF
TRBV6-1	.	TRBJ2-1	TRBD2	13	TGTGCCATCGGACTAGCGGGAGGAGGGAAGCAGTTCTTC	CAIGLAGGGKQFF
TRBV29-1	.	TRBJ1-1	TRBD1	13	TGCAGCGTTGAAGATGGACAGGAAACTGAAGCTTTCTTT	CSVEDGQETEAFF
TRBV30	.	TRBJ2-7	TRBD1	13	TGTGCCTGGAGTGTAGACAGGGGGGGGGAGCAGTACTTC	CAWSVDRGGEQYF
TRBV5-4	few	TRBJ2-7	TRBD1	14	TGTGCCAGCAGCTTTGTTCGGGACAGCTACGAGCAGTACTTC	CASSFVRDSYEQYF
TRBV28	.	TRBJ1-1	.	13	TGTGCCAGCAGGAGGGGGAGGGACCCTGAAGCTTTCTTT	CASRRGRDPEAFF
TRBV7-2	.	TRBJ2-7	.	11	TGTGCCAGCAGCTTAGTGAGCGAGCAGTACTTC	CASSLVSEQYF
TRBV28	.	TRBJ2-7	.	14	TGTGCCAGCGGGTCGAGGGCAGACCATCTCAAGCAGTACTTC	CASGSRADHLKQYF
TRBV6-6	once	TRBJ2-1	.	16	TGTGCCAGCAGGCTCCAACGGGGGGCCTCCTACAATGAGCAGTTCTTC	CASRLQRGASYNEQFF
TRBV4-1	few	TRBJ2-2	TRBD2	18	TGCGCCAGCAGCCCCAGGGAGGCGGGGGGACAGAACACCGGGGAGCTGTTTTTT	CASSPREAGGQNTGELFF
TRBV18	once	TRBJ2-3	TRBD1	15	TGTGCCAGCTCATCCGACAGGGTTAGCACAGATACGCAGTATTTT	CASSSDRVSTDTQYF
TRBV6-1	.	TRBJ1-5	.	12	TGTGCCAGCAGTTTACCGGGGAGGCCCCAGCATTTT	CASSLPGRPQHF
TRBV7-9	.	TRBJ1-1	.	11	TGTGCCAGCAGCTTAGGGAGGGAAGCTTTCTTT	CASSLGREAFF
TRBV28	.	TRBJ2-7	.	11	TGTGCCAGCAGTGAGCGCTACGAGCAGTACTTC	CASSERYEQYF
TRBV6-1	.	TRBJ2-3	.	14	TGTGCCAGCAGTGAATCCAGGGTATCAGATACGCAGTATTTT	CASSESRVSDTQYF
TRBV6-1	.	TRBJ2-7	TRBD2	15	TGTGCCAGCAGTGACGGGACTAGCGGGGGGCGTGAGCAGTACTTC	CASSDGTSGGREQYF
TRBV29-1	.	TRBJ2-1	TRBD2	13	TGCAGCGTTCTGGCGGGAGATGTCTATGAGCAGTTCTTC	CSVLAGDVYEQFF
TRBV7-2	once	TRBJ2-2	TRBD2	16	TGTGCCAGCAGCCGGACTAGCGGGATGAACACCGGGGAGCTGTTTTTT	CASSRTSGMNTGELFF
TRBV27	once	TRBJ2-1	TRBD1	16	TGTGCCAGCAGTTTCCAGGGGGCCAAGAGGATCAATGAGCAGTTCTTC	CASSFQGAKRINEQFF
TRBV28	.	TRBJ1-1	TRBD1	13	TGTGCCAGCAGGGGACAGCCGAACACTGAAGCTTTCTTT	CASRGQPNTEAFF
TRBV28	.	TRBJ1-1	.	13	TGTGCCAGCGGTGTAGAATCCCTCACTGAAGCTTTCTTT	CASGVESLTEAFF
TRBV5-4	.	TRBJ2-3	TRBD1	15	TGTGCCAGCAGGAATCCGGGACAGGAAGGAGATACGCAGTATTTT	CASRNPGQEGDTQYF
TRBV6-5	.	TRBJ2-1	.	15	TGTGCCAGCAGCCCGTCCCCCTCGGTATCTAGTGAGCAGTTCTTC	CASSPSPSVSSEQFF
TRBV27	.	TRBJ2-2	TRBD2	14	TGTGCCAGCAGTTTTGGGGGGGGAACCGGGGAGCTGTTTTTT	CASSFGGGTGELFF
TRBV28	once	TRBJ2-2	TRBD2	17	TGTGCCAGCAGCTCCCTTCGGACTAGCGGGAACACCGGGGAGCTGTTTTTT	CASSSLRTSGNTGELFF
TRBV4-1	.	TRBJ1-4	TRBD1	15	TGCGCCAGCAGCCAGGGGGGACAGTTTAATGAAAAACTGTTTTTT	CASSQGGQFNEKLFF
TRBV6-1	once	TRBJ2-3	.	14	TGTGCCAGCAGTGAACGTCCTCAGACAGATACGCAGTATTTT	CASSERPQTDTQYF
TRBV9	.	TRBJ1-1	.	14	TGTGCCAGCAGCTTTACGCCCAGGAACACTGAAGCTTTCTTT	CASSFTPRNTEAFF
TRBV6-6	.	TRBJ1-2	.	14	TGTGCCAGCAGTTTACTACAGGGCGGTGGTGGCTACACCTTC	CASSLLQGGGGYTF
TRBV2	once	TRBJ2-2	TRBD1	15	TGTGCCAGCAGTGAGGGGACAGGGTGGACCGGGGAGCTGTTTTTT	CASSEGTGWTGELFF
TRBV28	.	TRBJ2-2	.	14	TGTGCCAGCCTAACGGAGGGAAACACCGGGGAGCTGTTTTTT	CASLTEGNTGELFF